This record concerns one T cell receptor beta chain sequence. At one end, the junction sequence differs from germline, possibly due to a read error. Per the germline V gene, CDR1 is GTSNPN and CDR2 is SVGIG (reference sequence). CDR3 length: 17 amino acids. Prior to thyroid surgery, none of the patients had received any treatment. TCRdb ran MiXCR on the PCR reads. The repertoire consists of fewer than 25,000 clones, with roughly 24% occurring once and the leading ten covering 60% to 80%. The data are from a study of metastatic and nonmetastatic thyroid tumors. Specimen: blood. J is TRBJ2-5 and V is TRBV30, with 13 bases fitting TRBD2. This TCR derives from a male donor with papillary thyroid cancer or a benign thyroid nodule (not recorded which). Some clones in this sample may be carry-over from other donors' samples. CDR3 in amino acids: CSWSVTRTSGSEETQYF. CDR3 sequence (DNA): TGTTCCTGGAGTGTCACCCGGACTAGCGGGAGTGAAGAGACCCAGTACTTC. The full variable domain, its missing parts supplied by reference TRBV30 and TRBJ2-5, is SQTIHQWPATLVQPVGSPLSLECTVEGTSNPNLYWYRQAAGRGLQLLFYSVGIGQISSEVPQNLSASRPQDRQFILSSKKLLLSDSGFYLCSWSVTRTSGSEETQYFGPGTRLLVL.